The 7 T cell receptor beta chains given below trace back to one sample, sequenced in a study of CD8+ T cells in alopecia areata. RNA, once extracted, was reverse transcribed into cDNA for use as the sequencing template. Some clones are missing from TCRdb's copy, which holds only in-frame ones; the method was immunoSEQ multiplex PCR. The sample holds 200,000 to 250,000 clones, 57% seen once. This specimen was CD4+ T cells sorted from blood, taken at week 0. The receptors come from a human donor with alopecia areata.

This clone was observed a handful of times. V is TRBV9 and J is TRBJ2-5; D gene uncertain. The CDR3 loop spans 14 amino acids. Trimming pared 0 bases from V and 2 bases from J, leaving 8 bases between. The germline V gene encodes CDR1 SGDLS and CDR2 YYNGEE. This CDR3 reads CASSVGILQETQYF. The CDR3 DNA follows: TGTGCCAGCAGCGTAGGGATACTACAAGAGACCCAGTACTTC.

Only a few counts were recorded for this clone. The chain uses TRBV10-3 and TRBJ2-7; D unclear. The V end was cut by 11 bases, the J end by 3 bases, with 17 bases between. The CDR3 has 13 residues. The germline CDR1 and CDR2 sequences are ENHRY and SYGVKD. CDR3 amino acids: CAGKASEDYEQYF. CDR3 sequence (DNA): TGTGCCGGCAAGGCGTCCGAGGACTACGAGCAGTACTTC.

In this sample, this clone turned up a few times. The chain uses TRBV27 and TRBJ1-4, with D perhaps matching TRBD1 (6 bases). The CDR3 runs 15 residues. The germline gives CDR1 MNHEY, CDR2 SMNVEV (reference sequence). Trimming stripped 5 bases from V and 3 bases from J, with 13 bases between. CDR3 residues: CASSPRQAANEKLFF. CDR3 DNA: TGTGCCAGCAGTCCGCGACAGGCAGCTAATGAAAAACTGTTTTTT.

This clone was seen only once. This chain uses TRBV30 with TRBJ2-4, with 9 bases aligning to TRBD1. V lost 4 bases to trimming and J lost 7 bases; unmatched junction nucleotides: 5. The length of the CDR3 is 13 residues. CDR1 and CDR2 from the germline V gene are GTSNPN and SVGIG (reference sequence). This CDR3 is CAWMNRGPNIQYF. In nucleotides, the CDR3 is TGTGCCTGGATGAACAGGGGGCCCAACATTCAGTACTTC.

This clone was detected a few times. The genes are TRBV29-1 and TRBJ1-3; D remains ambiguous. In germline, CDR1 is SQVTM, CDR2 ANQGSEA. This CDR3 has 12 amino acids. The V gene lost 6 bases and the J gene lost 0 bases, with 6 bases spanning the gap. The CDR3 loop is CSVGSSGNTIYF. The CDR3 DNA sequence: TGCAGCGTGGGCAGCTCTGGAAACACCATATATTTT. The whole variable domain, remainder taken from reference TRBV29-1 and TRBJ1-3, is SAVISQKPSRDICQRGTSLTIQCQVDSQVTMMFWYRQQPGQSLTLIATANQGSEATYESGFVIDKFPISRPNLTFSTLTVSNMSPEDSSIYLCSVGSSGNTIYFGEGSWLTVV.

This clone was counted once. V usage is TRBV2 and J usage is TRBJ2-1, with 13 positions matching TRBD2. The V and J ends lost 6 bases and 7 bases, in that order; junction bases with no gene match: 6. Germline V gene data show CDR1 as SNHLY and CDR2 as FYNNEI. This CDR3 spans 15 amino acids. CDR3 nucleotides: TGTGCCAGCAGAGAGTCGGGACTAGCGGGGAATGAGCAGTTCTTC. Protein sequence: CASRESGLAGNEQFF.

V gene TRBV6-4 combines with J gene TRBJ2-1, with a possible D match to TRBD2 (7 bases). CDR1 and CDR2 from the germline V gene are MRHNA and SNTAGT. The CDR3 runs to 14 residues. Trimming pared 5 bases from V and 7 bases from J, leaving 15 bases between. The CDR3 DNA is TGTGCCAGCAGTTTGGGGGGGGGCACTAATGAGCAGTTCTTC. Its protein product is CASSLGGGTNEQFF.